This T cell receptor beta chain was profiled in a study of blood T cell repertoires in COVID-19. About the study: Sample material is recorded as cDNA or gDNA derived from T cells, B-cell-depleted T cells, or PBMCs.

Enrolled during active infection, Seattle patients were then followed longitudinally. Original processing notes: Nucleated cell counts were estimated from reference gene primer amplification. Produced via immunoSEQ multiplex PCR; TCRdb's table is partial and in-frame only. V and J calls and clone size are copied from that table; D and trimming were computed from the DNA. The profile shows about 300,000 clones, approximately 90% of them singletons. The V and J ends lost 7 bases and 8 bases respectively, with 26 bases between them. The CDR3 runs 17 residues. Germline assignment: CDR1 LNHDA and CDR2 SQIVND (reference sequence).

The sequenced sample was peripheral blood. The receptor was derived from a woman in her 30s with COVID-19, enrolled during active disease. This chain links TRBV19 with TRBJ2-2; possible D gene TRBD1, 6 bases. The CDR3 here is CASTTTRGQKGGGELFF. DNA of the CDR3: TGTGCCAGTACCACAACCCGGGGACAAAAAGGGGGTGGGGAGCTGTTTTTT. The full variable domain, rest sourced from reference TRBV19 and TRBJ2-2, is DGGITQSPKYLFRKEGQNVTLSCEQNLNHDAMYWYRQDPGQGLRLIYYSQIVNDFQKGDIAEGYSVSREKKESFPLTVTSAQKNPTAFYLCASTTTRGQKGGGELFFGEGSRLTVL.